This note documents a single T cell receptor beta chain sequence. Antigen: not known. Trimming took 5 bases from V and 5 from J, leaving 13 bases between them. Germline CDR1 is MNHEY and CDR2 is SVGAGI. There are 15 residues in the CDR3. This sample is drawn from a study of T cell responses to AZD1222 COVID-19 vaccine. This table comes from immunoSEQ multiplex PCR, and its TCRdb copy is limited to in-frame clones, with some not included. The table has about 97,000 clones, approximately 84% seen once. Study-level points and caveats: The reported proportion of spike-specific TCRs targeting unmutated variant regions was nearly half.

This receptor was obtained from an adult in good health. The J gene is TRBJ1-6, the V gene TRBV6-5; D is undetermined. Here the sequenced sample was peripheral blood, taken on day 0 of AZD1222 vaccination. CDR3 sequence reads: CASSPSDGNNSPLHF. The DNA for the CDR3 is TGTGCCAGCAGTCCATCCGACGGAAATAATTCACCCCTCCACTTT.